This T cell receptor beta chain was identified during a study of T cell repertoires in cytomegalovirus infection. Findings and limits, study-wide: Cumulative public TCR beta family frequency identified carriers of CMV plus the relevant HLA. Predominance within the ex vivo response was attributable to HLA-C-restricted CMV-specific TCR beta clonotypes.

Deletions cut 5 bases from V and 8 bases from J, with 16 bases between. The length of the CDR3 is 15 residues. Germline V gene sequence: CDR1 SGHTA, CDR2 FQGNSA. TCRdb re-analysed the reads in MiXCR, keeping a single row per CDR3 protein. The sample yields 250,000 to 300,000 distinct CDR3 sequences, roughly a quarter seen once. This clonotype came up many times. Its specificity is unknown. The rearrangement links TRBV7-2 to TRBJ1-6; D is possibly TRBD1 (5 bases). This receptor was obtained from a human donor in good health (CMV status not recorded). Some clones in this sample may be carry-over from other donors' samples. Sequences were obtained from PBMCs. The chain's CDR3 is CASSVIGQGDSPLHF. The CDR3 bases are TGTGCCAGCAGCGTCATAGGGCAGGGCGATTCACCCCTCCACTTT.